One sample yielded the 27 T cell receptor beta chains listed below, sequenced in a study of T cell repertoires in cytomegalovirus infection. MiXCR, run by TCRdb on the reads, gives a single entry per CDR3 protein. Among fewer than 350,000 distinct CDR3 sequences listed, more than 9% were seen once. Material for sequencing was PBMCs. These receptors originate from a human donor in good health (CMV status not recorded). Some clones in this sample may be carry-over from other donors' samples.

This clonotype was counted many times. This chain links TRBV5-4 with TRBJ2-1, with unresolved D. This CDR3 spans 16 amino acids. The V gene's germline CDR1 is SGHNT and CDR2 YYREEE (reference sequence). The V and J ends lost 3 bases and 11 bases respectively, with 24 bases between them. The CDR3 here is CASSSPNAGPLNKQFF. For the CDR3, the DNA is TGTGCCAGCAGCTCCCCAAACGCCGGACCGCTTAATAAGCAGTTCTTC.

This clonotype was recorded many times. The chain carries TRBV7-2 and TRBJ2-5; 9 bases match TRBD2. The CDR3 spans 15 residues. The germline CDR1 and CDR2 sequences are SGHTA and FQGNSA. Losses at the gene ends were 4 bases for V and 5 bases for J; bases not matched to a gene: 8. CDR3 nucleotides: TGTGCCAGCAGCTCGGCGGGGGGGCTTGGGGAGACCCAGTACTTC. Residues: CASSSAGGLGETQYF.

This clonotype was seen repeatedly, ten times or more. This sequence joins TRBV7-2 and TRBJ2-1; D might be TRBD1 (6 bases). The CDR3 runs to 17 residues. Germline V CDR1 and CDR2: SGHTA, FQGNSA. V lost 7 bases to trimming and J lost 0 bases, with 19 bases between them. CDR3 protein: CASNGPGQLFSYNEQFF. In DNA, the CDR3 is TGTGCCAGCAACGGCCCGGGACAACTCTTCTCCTACAATGAGCAGTTCTTC.

There are a few counts of this clonotype. V gene TRBV29-1 combines with J gene TRBJ1-5, with D unclear. There are 12 residues in the CDR3. Germline CDR1 is SQVTM and CDR2 is ANQGSEA. Trimming removed 4 bases from V and 5 bases from J, with 9 bases in between. The CDR3 DNA sequence: TGCAGCGTTGGATGGGGAGATCAGCCCCAGCATTTT. Translation gives CSVGWGDQPQHF.

This clonotype was recorded many times. The chain joins TRBV7-3 to TRBJ2-3, with 11 bases identical to TRBD2. Germline CDR1 and CDR2: SGHTA and FQGTGA. Germline trimming cut 5 bases from V and 3 bases from J; bases unmatched to any gene: 16. The CDR3 extends over 19 amino acids. CDR3 coding DNA: TGTGCCAGCAGCAAAATCGTGCTAGCGGGGGGATTGGGGACAGATACGCAGTATTTT. Its translation: CASSKIVLAGGLGTDTQYF.

This clonotype was seen at least ten times. The genes are TRBV12-3 or TRBV12-4 and TRBJ1-2, with 9 bases aligning to TRBD1. The CDR3 contains 15 residues. The V and J ends lost 3 bases and 4 bases, in that order; junction bases with no gene match: 6. The CDR3 is CASSFPGQGVYGYTF. The CDR3 DNA sequence: TGTGCCAGCAGTTTCCCGGGACAGGGAGTCTATGGCTACACCTTC.

This clonotype was counted many times. The chain links TRBV27 to TRBJ1-1; D is undetermined. The germline V and J ends were trimmed by 3 bases and 5 bases, with 16 bases remaining between them. This CDR3 contains 15 residues. Per the germline V gene, CDR1 is MNHEY and CDR2 is SMNVEV (reference sequence). The CDR3 coding sequence is TGTGCCAGCAGTTTCTCCAGGATTAGCGGTACTGAAGCTTTCTTT. This translates into CASSFSRISGTEAFF.

The rearrangement joins TRBV15 to TRBJ1-4; D ambiguous. V lost 3 bases to trimming and J lost 0 bases, with 11 bases between them. CDR3 length: 16 amino acids. Per the germline V gene, CDR1 is LNHNV and CDR2 is YYDKDF (reference sequence). DNA for the CDR3: TGTGCCACCAGCAGGGGCCAGTTTGCAACTAATGAAAAACTGTTTTTT. It encodes CATSRGQFATNEKLFF.

There are many counts of this clonotype. V and J are TRBV7-2 and TRBJ1-6, with TRBD1 matching 8 bases. CDR1 is SGHTA and CDR2 is FQGNSA in the germline V gene. The CDR3 extends over 16 amino acids. V lost 5 bases and J lost 4; bases outside the gene matches: 7. The CDR3 DNA reads TGTGCCAGCAGCGTAACAGGGGGGCTATATAATTCACCCCTCCACTTT. Its protein is CASSVTGGLYNSPLHF.

This clonotype was observed many times. This chain links TRBV7-2 with TRBJ2-3, with a possible D match to TRBD2 (5 bases). Trimming shortened V by 0 bases and J by 3 bases, and 16 bases separated the two germline ends. The CDR3 is 17 amino acids. Germline loops: CDR1 SGHTA, CDR2 FQGNSA. CDR3 sequence: CASSLAPARAWTDTQYF. In DNA form, the CDR3 reads TGTGCCAGCAGCTTAGCGCCCGCGCGGGCCTGGACAGATACGCAGTATTTT.

The DNA for the CDR3 is TGTGCCGCTCGTCGGGGGGCCAATGAGCAGTTCTTC. Translation gives CAARRGANEQFF. V usage is TRBV13 and J usage is TRBJ2-1, with a weak D call TRBD2 (7 bases). Germline CDR1 and CDR2: PRHDT and FYEKMQ (reference sequence). The CDR3 covers 12 residues. V was clipped by 11 bases and J by 6 bases, with 14 bases between them.

This clonotype was seen repeatedly, ten times or more. The chain employs TRBV7-2 and TRBJ1-5; TRBD1 agrees at 9 bases. Per germline, CDR1 SGHTA and CDR2 FQGNSA. The trim removed 4 bases at V and 6 bases at J, leaving 10 bases unmatched. The CDR3 runs 16 residues. The CDR3 spells CASSSLQGARVQPQHF. As DNA, the CDR3 is TGTGCCAGCAGCTCCCTACAGGGGGCGCGAGTTCAGCCCCAGCATTTT.

About this clonotype: This could be a read error, since a much larger clone is one nucleotide away. The CDR3 DNA is TGTACCAGCTCACCGGGGATCGGCCGACTGACCTACGAGCAGTACTTC. Its translation: CTSSPGIGRLTYEQYF. This sequence joins TRBV18 and TRBJ2-7, with D possibly matching TRBD2 (5 bases). Looked up from germline, CDR1 is KGHSH and CDR2 is LQKENI. This CDR3 spans 16 amino acids.

In its sample, this clonotype was seen a few times. This chain connects TRBV7-2 to TRBJ1-2; maybe TRBD1 (6 bases). Germline V gene lookup returns CDR1 SGHTA and CDR2 FQGNSA. The CDR3 runs to 16 residues. Trimming took 5 bases from V and 8 from J, leaving 24 bases between them. The CDR3 reads CASSGGGPLVSYGYTF. DNA of the CDR3: TGTGCCAGCAGCGGGGGGGGCCCCTTAGTTTCATACGGCTACACCTTC. The whole variable domain, filled in from reference TRBV7-2 and TRBJ1-2, reads GAGVSQSPSNKVTEKGKDVELRCDPISGHTALYWYRQSLGQGLEFLIYFQGNSAPDKSGLPSDRFSAERTGGSVSTLTIQRTQQEDSAVYLCASSGGGPLVSYGYTFGSGTRLTVV.

This clonotype was counted ten times or more. For the CDR3, the DNA is TGTGCCAGTAAAAAGGGCGGGGGCATTACGAACACCGGGGAGCTGTTTTTT. This encodes CASKKGGGITNTGELFF. The rearrangement uses TRBV7-2 and TRBJ2-2; tentative D call: TRBD2 (7 bases). CDR1 is SGHTA, CDR2 FQGNSA, per germline. V was trimmed by 9 bases and J by 0 bases, leaving 20 bases between them. The CDR3 has 17 residues.

This clonotype was seen repeatedly, ten times or more. The chain couples TRBV7-2 to TRBJ2-3; D is unresolved. This CDR3 has 13 residues. V lost 2 bases, J lost 12 bases, and 15 bases lay in between. Germline V gives CDR1 SGHTA, CDR2 FQGNSA. The CDR3 protein is CASSLIHPTNQYF. CDR3 nucleotide sequence: TGTGCCAGCAGCTTAATACATCCGACGAACCAGTATTTT.

The table lists this clonotype with a few counts. The chain employs TRBV19 and TRBJ1-1; D unresolved. Germline V gene sequence: CDR1 LNHDA, CDR2 SQIVND (reference sequence). The V and J ends lost 2 bases and 5 bases respectively, with 15 bases between them. The CDR3 extends over 15 amino acids. DNA of the CDR3: TGTGCCAGTAGTATAAGTTCCGAGAGGTGGACTGAAGCTTTCTTT. Translated: CASSISSERWTEAFF.

This clonotype was seen more than once but under ten times. The chain recombines TRBV18 with TRBJ1-1; possibly TRBD1 for D (5 bases). With 6 bases removed from V and 5 bases from J, the gap between germline ends came to 16 bases. The CDR3 loop spans 14 amino acids. The germline CDR1 and CDR2 sequences are KGHSH and LQKENI. CDR3 sequence reads: CASSKTQGETEAFF. DNA of the CDR3: TGTGCCAGCTCGAAAACGCAGGGAGAAACTGAAGCTTTCTTT.

This clonotype has only a few counts. V gene TRBV14 combines with J gene TRBJ1-1, with TRBD1 as a possible D gene (5 bases). V lost 0 bases and J 5 bases, leaving 16 bases between the germline ends. The CDR3 extends over 16 amino acids. From germline, CDR1 is SGHDN and CDR2 FVKESK. The CDR3 DNA reads TGTGCCAGCAGCCAAGATAGATGGAGGGGCGAAACTGAAGCTTTCTTT. This encodes CASSQDRWRGETEAFF.

The J gene is TRBJ2-6, the V gene TRBV2, with D maybe TRBD2 (7 bases). Deletions cut 6 bases from V and 1 base from J, with 13 bases between. Germline CDR1 is SNHLY and CDR2 is FYNNEI. The CDR3 loop spans 16 amino acids. The CDR3 protein is CASRGGVGSGANVLTF. CDR3 sequence (DNA): TGTGCCAGCAGAGGGGGGGTAGGGTCTGGGGCCAACGTCCTGACTTTC.

Many counts were recorded for this clonotype. V is TRBV7-2 and J is TRBJ2-1; 9 bases are shared with TRBD1. With V trimmed by 4 bases and J by 8 bases, 9 bases remained unmatched. Per the germline V gene, CDR1 is SGHTA and CDR2 is FQGNSA. This CDR3 has 15 amino acids. This CDR3 is CASSWGQGRLDEQFF. CDR3 in DNA: TGTGCCAGCAGCTGGGGACAGGGAAGATTGGATGAGCAGTTCTTC.

This clonotype was found a few times. J is TRBJ2-7 and V is TRBV20-1; a possible D gene is TRBD1 (6 bases). Trimming left V 0 bases short and J 6 bases short, with 9 bases between. The CDR3 contains 12 residues. Germline V gene sequence: CDR1 DFQATT, CDR2 SNEGSKA (reference sequence). The DNA of the CDR3 is TGCAGTGCTAGAGAGAACAGGGCCGAGCAGTACTTC. Translated, it gives CSARENRAEQYF.

This clonotype was seen more than once but under ten times. This chain joins TRBV11-3 and TRBJ2-1, with D perhaps being TRBD1 or TRBD2 (6 bases each). Trimming cost V 2 bases and J 7 bases, with 18 bases left between them. This CDR3 is built from 16 residues. Per the germline V gene, CDR1 is SGHNT and CDR2 is YENEEA. In nucleotides, the CDR3 is TGTGCCAGCAGCTTAAGTAGGGGGGCCGGGTTTAATGAGCAGTTCTTC. Protein product: CASSLSRGAGFNEQFF.

J is TRBJ2-4 and V is TRBV19; 11 positions agree with TRBD1. V was clipped by 3 bases and J by 7 bases; unmatched bases: 2. The CDR3 covers 14 residues. Per germline, CDR1 LNHDA and CDR2 SQIVND (reference sequence). The CDR3 is CASSIRTGGNIQYF. As DNA, the CDR3 is TGTGCCAGTAGTATCAGGACAGGGGGCAACATTCAGTACTTC.

There are a few counts of this clonotype. V gene TRBV19 combines with J gene TRBJ1-5; possible D gene TRBD1, 5 bases. Germline V gene sequence: CDR1 LNHDA, CDR2 SQIVND (reference sequence). This CDR3 contains 15 residues. The V end was cut by 3 bases, the J end by 6 bases, with 15 bases between. DNA of the CDR3: TGTGCCAGTAGTATTAAGGGTGGCGGGGGTCAGCCCCAGCATTTT. Translated: CASSIKGGGGQPQHF.

This clonotype showed up just a few times. The chain has TRBV7-9 and TRBJ2-3; 11 nucleotides agree with TRBD2. CDR1 SEHNR and CDR2 FQNEAQ come from the germline V gene (reference sequence). V trimming: 5 bases; J trimming: 4 bases; junction bases outside the gene matches: 8. There are 16 residues in the CDR3. CDR3 loop: CASSDLAGGTPDTQYF. As DNA, the CDR3 is TGTGCCAGCAGCGATCTAGCGGGAGGAACCCCAGATACGCAGTATTTT.

At least ten counts were recorded for this clonotype. The rearrangement joins TRBV11-3 to TRBJ2-7, with TRBD1 as a possible D gene (5 bases). The CDR3 has 16 residues. Germline assignment: CDR1 SGHNT and CDR2 YENEEA. V was cut by 0 bases and J by 3 bases, with 15 bases left in between. CDR3 amino acids: CASSLDRAGLFYEQYF. CDR3 nucleotides: TGTGCCAGCAGCTTAGATCGGGCAGGGCTCTTCTACGAGCAGTACTTC.